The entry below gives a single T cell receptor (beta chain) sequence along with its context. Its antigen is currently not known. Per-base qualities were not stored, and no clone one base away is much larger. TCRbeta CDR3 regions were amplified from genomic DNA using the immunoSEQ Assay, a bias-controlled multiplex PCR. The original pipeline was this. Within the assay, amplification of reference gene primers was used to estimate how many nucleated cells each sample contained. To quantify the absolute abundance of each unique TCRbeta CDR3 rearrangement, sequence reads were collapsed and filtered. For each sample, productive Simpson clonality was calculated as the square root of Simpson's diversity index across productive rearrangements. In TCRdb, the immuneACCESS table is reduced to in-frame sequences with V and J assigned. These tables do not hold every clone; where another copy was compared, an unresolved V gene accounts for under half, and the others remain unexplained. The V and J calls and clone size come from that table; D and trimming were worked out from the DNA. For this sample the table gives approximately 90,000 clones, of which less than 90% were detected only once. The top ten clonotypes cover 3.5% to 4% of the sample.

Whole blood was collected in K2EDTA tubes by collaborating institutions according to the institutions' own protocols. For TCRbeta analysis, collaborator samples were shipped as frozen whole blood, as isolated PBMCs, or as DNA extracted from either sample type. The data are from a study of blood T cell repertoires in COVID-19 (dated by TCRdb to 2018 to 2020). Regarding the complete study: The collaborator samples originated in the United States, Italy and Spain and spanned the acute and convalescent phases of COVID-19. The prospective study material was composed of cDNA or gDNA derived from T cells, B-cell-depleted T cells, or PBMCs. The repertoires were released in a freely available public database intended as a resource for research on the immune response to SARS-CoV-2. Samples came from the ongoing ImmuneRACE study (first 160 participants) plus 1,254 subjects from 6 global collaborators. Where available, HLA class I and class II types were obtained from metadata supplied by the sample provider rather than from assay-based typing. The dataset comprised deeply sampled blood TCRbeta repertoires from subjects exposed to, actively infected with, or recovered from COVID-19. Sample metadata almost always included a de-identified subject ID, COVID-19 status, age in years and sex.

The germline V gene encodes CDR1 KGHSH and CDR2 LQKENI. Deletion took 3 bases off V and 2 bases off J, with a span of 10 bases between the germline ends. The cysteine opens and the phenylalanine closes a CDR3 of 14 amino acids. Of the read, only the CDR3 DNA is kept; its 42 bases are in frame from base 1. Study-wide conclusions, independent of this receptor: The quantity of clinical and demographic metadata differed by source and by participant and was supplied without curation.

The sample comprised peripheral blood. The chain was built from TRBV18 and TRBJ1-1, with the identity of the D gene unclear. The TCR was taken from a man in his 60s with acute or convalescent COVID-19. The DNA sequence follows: TGTGCCAGCTCACCGGCAGGATCTAACACTGAAGCTTTCTTT. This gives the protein CASSPAGSNTEAFF. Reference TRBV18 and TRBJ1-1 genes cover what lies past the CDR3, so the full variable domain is NAGVMQNPRHLVRRRGQEARLRCSPMKGHSHVYWYRQLPEEGLKFMVYLQKENIIDESGMPKERFSAEFPKEGPSILRIQQVVRGDSAAYFCASSPAGSNTEAFFGQGTRLTVV.